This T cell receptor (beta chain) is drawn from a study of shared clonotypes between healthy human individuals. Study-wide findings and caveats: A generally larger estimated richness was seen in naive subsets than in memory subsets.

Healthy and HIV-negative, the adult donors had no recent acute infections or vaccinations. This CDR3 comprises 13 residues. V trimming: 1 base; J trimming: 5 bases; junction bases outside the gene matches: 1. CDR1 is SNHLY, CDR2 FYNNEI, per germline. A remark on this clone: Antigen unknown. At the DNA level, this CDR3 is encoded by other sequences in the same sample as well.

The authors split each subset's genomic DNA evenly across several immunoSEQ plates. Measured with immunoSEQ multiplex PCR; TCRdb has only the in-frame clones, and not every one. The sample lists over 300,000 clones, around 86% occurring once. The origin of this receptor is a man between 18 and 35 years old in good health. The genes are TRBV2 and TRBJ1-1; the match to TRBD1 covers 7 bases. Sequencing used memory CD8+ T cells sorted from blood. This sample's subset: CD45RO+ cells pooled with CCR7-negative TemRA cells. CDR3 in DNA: TGTGCCAGCAGTGAAGACAGGGGAACTGAAGCTTTCTTT. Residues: CASSEDRGTEAFF. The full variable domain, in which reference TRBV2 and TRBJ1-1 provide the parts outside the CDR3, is EPEVTQTPSHQVTQMGQEVILRCVPISNHLYFYWYRQILGQKVEFLVSFYNNEISEKSEIFDDQFSVERPDGSNFTLKIRSTKLEDSAMYFCASSEDRGTEAFFGQGTRLTVV.